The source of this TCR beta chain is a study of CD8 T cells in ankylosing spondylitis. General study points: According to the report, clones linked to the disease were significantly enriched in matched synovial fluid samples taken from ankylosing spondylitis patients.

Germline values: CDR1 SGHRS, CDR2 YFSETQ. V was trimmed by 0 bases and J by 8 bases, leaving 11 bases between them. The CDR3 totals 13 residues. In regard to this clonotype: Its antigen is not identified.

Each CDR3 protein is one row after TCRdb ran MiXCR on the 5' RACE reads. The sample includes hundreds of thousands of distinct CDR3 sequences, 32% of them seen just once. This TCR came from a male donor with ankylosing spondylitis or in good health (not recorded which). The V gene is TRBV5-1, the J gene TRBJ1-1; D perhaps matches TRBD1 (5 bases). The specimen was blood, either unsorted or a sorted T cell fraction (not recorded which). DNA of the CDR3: TGCGCCAGCAGCTTGGAGGGGCGGAGGGAAGCTTTCTTT. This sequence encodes CASSLEGRREAFF.